This T cell receptor (beta chain) was sequenced during a study of OX40 agonist ivuxolimab in advanced cancers. CDR1 and CDR2 (germline): LNHDA, SQIVND (reference sequence). After removal of 5 bases from V and 3 bases from J, the junction contained 9 bases not matched to a gene. This CDR3 is built from 15 residues. TCRdb keeps only in-frame clones here, not all; method: immunoSEQ multiplex PCR. Among tens of thousands of clones, just under 95% were seen once, and the ten largest hold less than 20%. The sample in question was CD4+ or CD8+ T cells sorted from blood, obtained in a trial of the OX40 agonist ivuxolimab. The rearrangement links TRBV19 to TRBJ1-1; 7 bases are a match to TRBD1. The source is an adult with an advanced solid tumor such as melanoma, head and neck, liver or kidney cancer. The CDR3 reads CASSSLTGVYTEAFF. The CDR3 coding sequence is TGTGCCAGTAGTTCCCTCACAGGGGTCTACACTGAAGCTTTCTTT.